This T cell receptor (beta chain) derives from a study of blood T cell repertoires in COVID-19. Overall study context: The study drew acute and convalescent COVID-19 samples from the United States, Italy and Spain.

The ends were cut back, 4 bases at V and 3 bases at J, with 12 bases in the middle. Germline loops: CDR1 SGHDN, CDR2 FVKESK. The CDR3 covers 14 residues. This clone has a handful of counts. Study processing details: Estimates of nucleated cell counts were drawn from the amplification of reference gene primers. Method: immunoSEQ multiplex PCR; TCRdb's copy keeps in-frame clones and lacks some. V, J and clone size derive from that table, while D and trimming were established from the DNA sequence. The data show 150,000 to 190,000 clones, with around 84% seen just once and roughly 8% held by the top ten.

The chain has TRBV14 and TRBJ1-2; tentative D call: TRBD1 (6 bases). The receptor's source is a woman aged 55 to 70 with COVID-19, enrolled during active disease. Specimen: peripheral blood. The CDR3 here is CASSRLTGYYGYTF. The CDR3 nucleotides read TGTGCCAGCAGCCGTCTGACAGGATACTATGGCTACACCTTC.